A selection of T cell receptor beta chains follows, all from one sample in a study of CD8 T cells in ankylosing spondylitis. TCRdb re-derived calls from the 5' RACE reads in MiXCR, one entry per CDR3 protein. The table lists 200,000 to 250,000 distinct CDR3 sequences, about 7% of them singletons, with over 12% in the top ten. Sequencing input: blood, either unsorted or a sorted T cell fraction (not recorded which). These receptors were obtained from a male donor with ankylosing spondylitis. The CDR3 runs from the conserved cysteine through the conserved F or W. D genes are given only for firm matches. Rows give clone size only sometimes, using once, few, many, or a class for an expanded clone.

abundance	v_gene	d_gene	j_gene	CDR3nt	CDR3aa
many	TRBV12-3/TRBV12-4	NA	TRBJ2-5	TGTGCCAGTAGTTCGAAGACAGAACAAGAGACCCAGTACTTC	CASSSKTEQETQYF
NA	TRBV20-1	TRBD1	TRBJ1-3	TGCAGTGCGCCCCCCGGGACAGGGCACGGAAACACCATATATTTT	CSAPPGTGHGNTIYF
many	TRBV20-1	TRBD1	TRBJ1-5	TGCAGTGCTAGTAGTGGGACAGGGGTTAATCAGCCCCAGCATTTT	CSASSGTGVNQPQHF
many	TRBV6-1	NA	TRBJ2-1	TGTGCCAGCAGTGAAAGACGGCCGGGTAACAATGAGCAGTTCTTC	CASSERRPGNNEQFF
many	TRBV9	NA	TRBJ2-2	TGTGCCAGCAGCGTAGATCCCCGACAGGACGGTTCCAAGGGGGCCGGGGAGCTGTTTTTT	CASSVDPRQDGSKGAGELFF
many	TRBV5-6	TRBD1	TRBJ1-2	TGTGCCAGCAGCCAATTAGCAATCGACAGGGGATCGGGAGGCTACACCTTC	CASSQLAIDRGSGGYTF
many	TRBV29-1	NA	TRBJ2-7	TGCAGCGTTGTTTGGGGTCTTGAGCAGTACTTC	CSVVWGLEQYF
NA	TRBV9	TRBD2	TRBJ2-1	TGTGCCAGCAGCGTAGCTCCGGGGATAGCGGGGGTATCCTACAATGAGCAGTTCTTC	CASSVAPGIAGVSYNEQFF
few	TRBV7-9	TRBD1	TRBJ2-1	TGTGCCAGCAGCTTATCGGACAGGGTGAGGACCTACAATGAGCAGTTCTTC	CASSLSDRVRTYNEQFF
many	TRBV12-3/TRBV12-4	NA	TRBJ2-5	TGTGCCAGCAGTTTAGCTGGGGCTAAGACCCAGTACTTC	CASSLAGAKTQYF
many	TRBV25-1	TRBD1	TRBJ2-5	TGTGCCAGCACAGTCTTAACGACAGGGCACCAAGAGACCCAGTACTTC	CASTVLTTGHQETQYF
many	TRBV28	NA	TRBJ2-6	TGTGCCAGCAGTTCCATCCGACAGTCCCTTGGGGCCAACGTCCTGACTTTC	CASSSIRQSLGANVLTF
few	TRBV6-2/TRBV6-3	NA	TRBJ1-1	TGTGCCAGCAGTTACTCCCGACAGCGGAACACTGAAGCTTTCTTT	CASSYSRQRNTEAFF
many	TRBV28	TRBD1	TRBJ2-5	TGTGCCAGCAGTTTGTGGGACAGAAAAGAGACCCAGTACTTC	CASSLWDRKETQYF
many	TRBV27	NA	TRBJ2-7	TGTGCCAGCAGCGGGGTGGAATCCGCTTACGAGCAGTACTTC	CASSGVESAYEQYF
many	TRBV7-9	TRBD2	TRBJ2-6	TGTGCCAGCAGCGTGGGACTAAAAGAGACTGGGGCCAACGTCCTGACTTTC	CASSVGLKETGANVLTF
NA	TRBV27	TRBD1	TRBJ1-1	TGTGCCAGCAGTCTTACAAGACAGGGGAAGGGGAACACTGAAGCTTTCTTT	CASSLTRQGKGNTEAFF
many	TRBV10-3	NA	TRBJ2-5	TGTGCCATCAGTGATTCTAAAGAGACCCAGTACTTC	CAISDSKETQYF
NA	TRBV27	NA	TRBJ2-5	TGTGCCAGCAGTTTAGGCAGCCCTGGGAGAGAGACCCAGTACTTC	CASSLGSPGRETQYF
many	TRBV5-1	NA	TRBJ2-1	TGCGCCAGCAGCTCCCTCGGGATAGCGTTCTACAATGAGCAGTTCTTC	CASSSLGIAFYNEQFF
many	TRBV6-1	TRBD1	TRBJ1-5	TGTGCCAGCAGGGAAGGGGGCGGGCAGCCCCAGCATTTT	CASREGGGQPQHF
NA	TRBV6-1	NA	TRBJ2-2	TGTGCCAGCAGGCTTCCAGATACCGGGACTCGGGTCGGGGAGCTGTTTTTT	CASRLPDTGTRVGELFF
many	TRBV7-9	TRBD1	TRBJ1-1	TGTGCCAGCAGCTTAGGGACAGGATGGACTGAAGCTTTCTTT	CASSLGTGWTEAFF
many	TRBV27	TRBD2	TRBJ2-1	TGTGCCAGCAGTATTAGCGGGGGGGCTCGAAATGAGCAGTTCTTC	CASSISGGARNEQFF
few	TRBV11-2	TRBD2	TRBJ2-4	TGTGCCAGCAGCCCCCTAGCGGGAGCTCGGATTTTCGGCAAAAACATTCAGTACTTC	CASSPLAGARIFGKNIQYF
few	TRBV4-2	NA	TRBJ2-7	TGTGCCAGCAGCCAAGCCCAGGGGAAGAGGGACGAGCAGTACTTC	CASSQAQGKRDEQYF
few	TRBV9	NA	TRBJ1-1	TGTGCCAGCAGCACCAGGGGCTGGGGGACTGAAGCTTTCTTT	CASSTRGWGTEAFF
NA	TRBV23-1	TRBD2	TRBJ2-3	TGTGTCACCAGGCAGCGGGGGCGCACAGATACGCAGTATTTT	CVTRQRGRTDTQYF
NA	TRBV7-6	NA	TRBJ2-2	TGTGCCAGCAGCTTAGCGACAGGGAACACCGGGGAGCTGTTTTTT	CASSLATGNTGELFF
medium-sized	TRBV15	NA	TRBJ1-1	TGTGCCACCAGCAGAGGAAAGGCGGGGTCGGACACTGAAGCTTTCTTT	CATSRGKAGSDTEAFF
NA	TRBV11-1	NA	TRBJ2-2	TGTGCCAGCAGCACCCTCCCGGGAGAGAACACCGGGGAGCTGTTTTTT	CASSTLPGENTGELFF
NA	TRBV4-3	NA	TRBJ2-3	TGCGCCAGCAGCCAAGGTCGGGGGAGTTCCACAGATACGCAGTATTTT	CASSQGRGSSTDTQYF
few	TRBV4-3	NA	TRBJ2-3	TGCGCCAGCAGCCAAGAGGGGCGGGCAGGACCAACAGATACGCAGTATTTT	CASSQEGRAGPTDTQYF
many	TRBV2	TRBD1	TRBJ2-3	TGTGCCAGCAGACAGGGGGGAGATACGCAGTATTTT	CASRQGGDTQYF
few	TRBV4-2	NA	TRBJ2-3	TGTGCCAGCAGCCGACAGGACCCGAGCACAGATACGCAGTATTTT	CASSRQDPSTDTQYF
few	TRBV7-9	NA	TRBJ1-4	TGTGCCAGCAGCTTAGGCGGACAGTTGGGTGAAAAACTGTTTTTT	CASSLGGQLGEKLFF
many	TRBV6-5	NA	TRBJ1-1	TGTGCCAGCAGTTACCAGGGGCAGGGGCCCGAAGCTTTCTTT	CASSYQGQGPEAFF
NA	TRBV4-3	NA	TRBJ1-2	TGCGCCAGCAGCCAACGAGACAGTCCAGATGGCTACACCTTC	CASSQRDSPDGYTF
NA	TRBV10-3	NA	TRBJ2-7	TGTGCCATCAGTGAGTCGAGGGGCTCCCCCTCCAACGAGCAGTACTTC	CAISESRGSPSNEQYF
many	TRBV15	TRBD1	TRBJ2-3	TGTGCCACCAGCAGAGATCGGACAGGGATAGATACGCAGTATTTT	CATSRDRTGIDTQYF
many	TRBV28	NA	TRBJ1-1	TGTGCCAGCAGCCCGGAGTGGACTGAAGCTTTCTTT	CASSPEWTEAFF
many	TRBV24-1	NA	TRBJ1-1	TGTGCCACCAGTGCAGGGAACGGCGCTGAAGCTTTCTTT	CATSAGNGAEAFF